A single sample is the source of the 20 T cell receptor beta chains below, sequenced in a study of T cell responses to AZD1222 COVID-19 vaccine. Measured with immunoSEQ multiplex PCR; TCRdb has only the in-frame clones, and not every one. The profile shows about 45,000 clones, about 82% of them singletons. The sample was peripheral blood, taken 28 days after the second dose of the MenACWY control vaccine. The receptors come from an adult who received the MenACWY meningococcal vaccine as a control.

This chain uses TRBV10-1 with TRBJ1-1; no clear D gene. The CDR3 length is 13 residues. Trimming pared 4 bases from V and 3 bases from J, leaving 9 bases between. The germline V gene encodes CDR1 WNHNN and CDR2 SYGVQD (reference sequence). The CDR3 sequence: CASSALRDTEAFF. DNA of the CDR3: TGCGCCAGCAGTGCTCTCCGGGACACTGAAGCTTTCTTT.

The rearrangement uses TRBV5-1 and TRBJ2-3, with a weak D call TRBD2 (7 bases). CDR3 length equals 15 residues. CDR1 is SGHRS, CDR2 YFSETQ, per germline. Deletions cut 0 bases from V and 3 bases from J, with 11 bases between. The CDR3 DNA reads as TGCGCCAGCAGCTTGGCGGGGGGCAGGACAGATACGCAGTATTTT. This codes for CASSLAGGRTDTQYF. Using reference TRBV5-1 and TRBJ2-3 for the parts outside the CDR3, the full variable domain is KAGVTQTPRYLIKTRGQQVTLSCSPISGHRSVSWYQQTPGQGLQFLFEYFSETQRNKGNFPGRFSGRQFSNSRSEMNVSTLELGDSALYLCASSLAGGRTDTQYFGPGTRLTVL.

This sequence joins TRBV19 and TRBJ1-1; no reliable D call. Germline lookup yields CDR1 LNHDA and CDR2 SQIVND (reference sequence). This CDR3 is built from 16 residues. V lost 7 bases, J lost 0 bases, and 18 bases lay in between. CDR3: CASTASTTRMNTEAFF. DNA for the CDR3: TGTGCCAGTACCGCGTCGACAACTCGTATGAACACTGAAGCTTTCTTT.

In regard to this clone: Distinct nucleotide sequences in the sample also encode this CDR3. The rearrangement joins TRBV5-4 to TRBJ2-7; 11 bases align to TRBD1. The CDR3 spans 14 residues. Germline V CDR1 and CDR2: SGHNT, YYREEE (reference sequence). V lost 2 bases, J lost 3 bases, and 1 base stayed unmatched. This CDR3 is CASSLGTGGYEQYF. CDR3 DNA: TGTGCCAGCAGCTTAGGGACAGGGGGCTACGAGCAGTACTTC. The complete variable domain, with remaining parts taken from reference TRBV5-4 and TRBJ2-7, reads ETGVTQSPTHLIKTRGQQVTLRCSSQSGHNTVSWYQQALGQGPQFIFQYYREEENGRGNFPPRFSGLQFPNYSSELNVNALELDDSALYLCASSLGTGGYEQYFGPGTRLTVT.

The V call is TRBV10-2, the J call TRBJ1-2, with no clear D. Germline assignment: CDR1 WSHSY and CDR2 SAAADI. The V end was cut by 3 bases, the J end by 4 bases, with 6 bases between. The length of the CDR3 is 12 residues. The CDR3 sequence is CASSDRSYGYTF. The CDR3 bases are TGCGCCAGCAGTGATAGGAGCTATGGCTACACCTTC.

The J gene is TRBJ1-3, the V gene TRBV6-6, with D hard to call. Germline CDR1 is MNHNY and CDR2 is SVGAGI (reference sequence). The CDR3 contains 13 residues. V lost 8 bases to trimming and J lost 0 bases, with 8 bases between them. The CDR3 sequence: CASRIHSGNTIYF. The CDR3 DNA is TGTGCCAGCCGGATCCACTCTGGAAACACCATATATTTT.

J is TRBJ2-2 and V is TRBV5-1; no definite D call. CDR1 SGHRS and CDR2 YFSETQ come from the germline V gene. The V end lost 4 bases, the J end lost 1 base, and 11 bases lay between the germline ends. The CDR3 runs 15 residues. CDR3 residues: CASSSRHLNTGELFF. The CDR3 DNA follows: TGCGCCAGCAGCAGCCGACATCTGAACACCGGGGAGCTGTTTTTT.

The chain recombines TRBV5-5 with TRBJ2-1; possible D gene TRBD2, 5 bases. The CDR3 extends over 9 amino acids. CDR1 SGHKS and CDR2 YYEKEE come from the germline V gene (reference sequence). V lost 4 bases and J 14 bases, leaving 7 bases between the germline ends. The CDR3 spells CASSPGEFF. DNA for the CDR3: TGTGCCAGCAGCCCCGGGGAGTTCTTC.

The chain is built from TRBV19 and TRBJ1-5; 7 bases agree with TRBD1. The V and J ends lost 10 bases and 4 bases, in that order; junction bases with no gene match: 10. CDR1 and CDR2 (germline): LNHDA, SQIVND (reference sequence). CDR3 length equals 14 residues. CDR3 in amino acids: CATSRTGINQPQHF. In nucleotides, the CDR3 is TGTGCCACCTCCCGGACAGGTATAAATCAGCCCCAGCATTTT.

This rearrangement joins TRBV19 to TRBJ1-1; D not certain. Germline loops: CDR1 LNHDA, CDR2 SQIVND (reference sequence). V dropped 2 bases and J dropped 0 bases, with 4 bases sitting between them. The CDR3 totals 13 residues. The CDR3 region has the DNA TGTGCCAGTAGTATACCCATGAACACTGAAGCTTTCTTT. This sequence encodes CASSIPMNTEAFF.

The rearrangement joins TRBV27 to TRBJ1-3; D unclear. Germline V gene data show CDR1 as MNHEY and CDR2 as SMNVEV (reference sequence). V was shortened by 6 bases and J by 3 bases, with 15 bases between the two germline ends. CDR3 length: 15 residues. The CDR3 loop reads CASSPTGVFGNTIYF. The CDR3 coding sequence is TGTGCCAGCAGCCCAACCGGGGTTTTTGGAAACACCATATATTTT.

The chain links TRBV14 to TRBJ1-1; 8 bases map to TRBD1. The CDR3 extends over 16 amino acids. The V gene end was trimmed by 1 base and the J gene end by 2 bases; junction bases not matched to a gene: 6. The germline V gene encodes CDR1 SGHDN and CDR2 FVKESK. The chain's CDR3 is CASSQGFDRGNTEAFF. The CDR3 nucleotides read TGTGCCAGCAGCCAAGGGTTCGACAGGGGAAACACTGAAGCTTTCTTT.

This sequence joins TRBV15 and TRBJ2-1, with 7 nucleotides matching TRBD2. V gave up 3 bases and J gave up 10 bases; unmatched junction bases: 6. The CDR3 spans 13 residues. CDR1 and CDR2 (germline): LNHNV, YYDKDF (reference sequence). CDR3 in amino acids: CATSRNLAEEQFF. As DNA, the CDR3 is TGTGCCACCAGCAGGAACCTAGCGGAGGAGCAGTTCTTC.

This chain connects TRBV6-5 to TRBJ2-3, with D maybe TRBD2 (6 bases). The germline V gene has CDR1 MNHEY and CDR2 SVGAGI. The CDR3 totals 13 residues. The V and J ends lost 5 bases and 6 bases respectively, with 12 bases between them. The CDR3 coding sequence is TGTGCCAGCAGTCCGACTAGTCGCGATACGCAGTATTTT. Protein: CASSPTSRDTQYF.

The CDR3 DNA is TGTGCCAGTAGTATAGGAACGGGCAATCAGCCCCAGCATTTT. Residues: CASSIGTGNQPQHF. The V and J genes are TRBV19 and TRBJ1-5; unclear D gene. The germline gives CDR1 LNHDA, CDR2 SQIVND (reference sequence). V lost 1 base, J lost 2 bases, and 6 bases lay in between. This CDR3 region has 14 residues.

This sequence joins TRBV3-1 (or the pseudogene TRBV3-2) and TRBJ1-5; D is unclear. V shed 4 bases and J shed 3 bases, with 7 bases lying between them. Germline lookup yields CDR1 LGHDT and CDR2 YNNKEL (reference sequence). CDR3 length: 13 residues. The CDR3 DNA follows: TGTGCCAGCAGCCGGGCCAACAATCAGCCCCAGCATTTT. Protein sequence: CASSRANNQPQHF.

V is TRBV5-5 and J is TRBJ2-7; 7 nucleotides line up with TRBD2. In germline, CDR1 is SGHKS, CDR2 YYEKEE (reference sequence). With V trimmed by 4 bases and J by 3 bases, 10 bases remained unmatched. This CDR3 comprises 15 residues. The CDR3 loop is CASSRLKASGYEQYF. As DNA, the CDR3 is TGTGCCAGCAGCAGATTAAAGGCTAGCGGCTACGAGCAGTACTTC.

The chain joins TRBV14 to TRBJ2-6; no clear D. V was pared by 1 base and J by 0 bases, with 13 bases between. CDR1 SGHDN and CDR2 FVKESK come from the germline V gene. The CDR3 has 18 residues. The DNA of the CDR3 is TGTGCCAGCAGCCAAGTTCGGGTGTCCCACTCTGGGGCCAACGTCCTGACTTTC. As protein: CASSQVRVSHSGANVLTF.

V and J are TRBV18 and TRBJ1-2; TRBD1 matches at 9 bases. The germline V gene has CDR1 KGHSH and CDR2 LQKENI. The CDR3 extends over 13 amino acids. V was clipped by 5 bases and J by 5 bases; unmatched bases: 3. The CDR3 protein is CASSTGQGYGYTF. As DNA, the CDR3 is TGTGCCAGCTCAACCGGACAGGGGTATGGCTACACCTTC.

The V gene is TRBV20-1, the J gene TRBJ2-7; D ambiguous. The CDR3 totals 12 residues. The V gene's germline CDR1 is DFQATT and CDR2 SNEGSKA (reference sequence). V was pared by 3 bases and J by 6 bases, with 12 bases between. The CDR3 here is CSASGLPGEQYF. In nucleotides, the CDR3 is TGCAGTGCTAGTGGCCTACCAGGCGAGCAGTACTTC.